Each of the 24 T cell receptor beta chains below was sequenced from the same sample in a study of cytomegalovirus exposure and HLA in healthy donors. In the PCR, 60 Vbeta and 13 Jbeta primers were used. Here immunoSEQ multiplex PCR was the method, and the copy in TCRdb shows in-frame clones only, minus some. Of more than 100,000 clones detected, 66% appear once; the ten largest clones hold approximately 1.5%. Sequenced material: PBMCs. Every receptor here comes from a man younger than 35 in good health and CMV-seronegative.

This clone was seen only a few times. J is TRBJ2-5 and V is TRBV29-1; D unclear. V lost 4 bases, J lost 7 bases, and 16 bases lay in between. The CDR3 spans 13 residues. CDR1 is SQVTM, CDR2 ANQGSEA, per germline. CDR3 loop: CSVVVETARTQYF. CDR3 in DNA: TGCAGCGTTGTGGTCGAAACAGCACGGACCCAGTACTTC.

This chain joins TRBV10-2 and TRBJ2-4; maybe TRBD2 (5 bases). The CDR3 is 17 amino acids. The germline V gene encodes CDR1 WSHSY and CDR2 SAAADI. V was shortened by 2 bases and J by 0 bases, with 14 bases between the two germline ends. In nucleotides, the CDR3 is TGCGCCAGCAGTGAGACCCGGACGGGGTTAGCCAAAAACATTCAGTACTTC. This codes for CASSETRTGLAKNIQYF.

Only a few counts were recorded for this clone. The V gene is TRBV7-9, the J gene TRBJ2-2; no clear D. The CDR3 length is 17 residues. From germline, CDR1 is SEHNR and CDR2 FQNEAQ (reference sequence). With 3 bases removed from V and 3 bases from J, the gap between germline ends came to 17 bases. As DNA, the CDR3 is TGTGCCAGCAGCTTTGAACAGCTGATCACCTACACCGGGGAGCTGTTTTTT. Translating it yields CASSFEQLITYTGELFF.

The CDR3 sequence is CAWSGRLDNEQFF. The CDR3 coding sequence is TGTGCCTGGAGTGGAAGACTAGACAATGAGCAGTTCTTC. The rearrangement joins TRBV30 to TRBJ2-1; perhaps TRBD2 as D (6 bases). Trimming cost V 1 base and J 5 bases, with 9 bases left between them. In germline, CDR1 is GTSNPN, CDR2 SVGIG (reference sequence). The CDR3 is 13 residues long.

This clone occurred once. The V and J genes are TRBV7-2 and TRBJ1-1; TRBD1 agrees at 10 bases. V shed 0 bases and J 13 bases; nucleotides not matched to a gene: 8. The germline V gene has CDR1 SGHTA and CDR2 FQGNSA. The CDR3 spans 14 residues. The chain's CDR3 is CASSLAPTGGQGFF. The CDR3 DNA follows: TGTGCCAGCAGCTTAGCTCCGACAGGGGGCCAGGGTTTCTTT.

This chain joins TRBV29-1 and TRBJ1-1; 7 bases are shared with TRBD1. Germline trimming cut 5 bases from V and 7 bases from J; bases unmatched to any gene: 10. Germline loops: CDR1 SQVTM, CDR2 ANQGSEA. This CDR3 is built from 13 residues. This CDR3 is CSVSEGALGEAFF. CDR3 DNA: TGCAGCGTTTCCGAGGGGGCGCTTGGTGAAGCTTTCTTT.

This clone was seen only a few times. The chain has TRBV6-1 and TRBJ1-1; a possible D gene is TRBD1 (6 bases). Germline values: CDR1 MNHNS, CDR2 SASEGT. The CDR3 totals 16 residues. V dropped 2 bases and J dropped 5 bases, with 18 bases sitting between them. The CDR3 reads CASSELSQGSYTEAFF. The CDR3 bases are TGTGCCAGCAGTGAACTATCTCAGGGGTCATATACTGAAGCTTTCTTT.

This clone was observed a handful of times. This chain links TRBV6-1 with TRBJ2-7; D remains unclear. Germline CDR1 reads MNHNS; CDR2 reads SASEGT. The V and J ends lost 4 bases and 1 base respectively, with 11 bases between them. The CDR3 length is 14 residues. The CDR3, as DNA: TGTGCCAGCAGTGGCGCCACCCGTTCCTACGAGCAGTACTTC. Translation gives CASSGATRSYEQYF.

This clone was observed once. V usage is TRBV27 and J usage is TRBJ2-1; 8 bases map to TRBD2. The CDR3 is 14 residues long. With V trimmed by 6 bases and J by 3 bases, 4 bases remained unmatched. Germline V gene sequence: CDR1 MNHEY, CDR2 SMNVEV (reference sequence). The CDR3 DNA follows: TGTGCCAGCAGAAGCGGGGGAGTCTACAATGAGCAGTTCTTC. Its protein is CASRSGGVYNEQFF.

This clone was recorded only once. The V call is TRBV2, the J call TRBJ1-1, with 9 bases aligning to TRBD1. Germline-derived CDR1 and CDR2 are SNHLY and FYNNEI. V lost 6 bases, J lost 3 bases, and 8 bases stayed unmatched. This CDR3 spans 15 amino acids. In DNA form, the CDR3 reads TGTGCCAGCAGATATAACAGGGGGCTAGACACTGAAGCTTTCTTT. This sequence encodes CASRYNRGLDTEAFF.

This sequence joins TRBV4-3 and TRBJ1-2; unclear D gene. Deletions cut 0 bases from V and 12 bases from J, with 14 bases between. Germline assignment: CDR1 LGHNA and CDR2 YSLEER. The CDR3 extends over 13 amino acids. As DNA, the CDR3 is TGCGCCAGCAGCCAAGAAAGGAATCTCGGGAACACCTTC. As protein: CASSQERNLGNTF.

The V call is TRBV2, the J call TRBJ1-5, with D hard to call. The V and J ends lost 6 bases and 5 bases respectively, with 11 bases between them. The CDR3 contains 13 residues. Looked up from germline, CDR1 is SNHLY and CDR2 is FYNNEI. Here the CDR3 DNA reads TGTGCCAGCAGGGGGAGGAAGGATCAGCCCCAGCATTTT. Protein: CASRGRKDQPQHF.

The gene calls are TRBV5-4 and TRBJ2-7, with TRBD2 matching over 9 bases. V lost 0 bases and J lost 6; bases outside the gene matches: 10. The CDR3 extends over 16 amino acids. Germline assignment: CDR1 SGHNT and CDR2 YYREEE (reference sequence). This CDR3 is CASSLAPGLAALEQYF. The CDR3 coding sequence is TGTGCCAGCAGCTTGGCCCCGGGACTAGCCGCCCTCGAGCAGTACTTC.

The chain is built from TRBV29-1 and TRBJ2-7; D might be TRBD2 (6 bases). CDR1 and CDR2 (germline): SQVTM, ANQGSEA. CDR3 size: 14 residues. Trimming took off 5 bases at V and 7 bases at J, with 21 bases between the two ends. The CDR3 region is CSVQTGTATGEQYF. DNA for the CDR3: TGCAGCGTTCAAACCGGGACTGCTACGGGGGAGCAGTACTTC.

The chain combines TRBV9 with TRBJ1-1; D unresolved. V lost 0 bases and J 1 base, leaving 7 bases between the germline ends. The CDR3 is 14 amino acids. CDR1 and CDR2 (germline): SGDLS, YYNGEE. The CDR3 protein is CASSVDPQNTEAFF. DNA of the CDR3: TGTGCCAGCAGCGTAGACCCACAGAACACTGAAGCTTTCTTT.

The V and J genes are TRBV5-1 and TRBJ2-3; D may be TRBD1 (6 bases). The length of the CDR3 is 15 residues. Germline V CDR1 and CDR2: SGHRS, YFSETQ. V dropped 3 bases and J dropped 4 bases, with 15 bases sitting between them. The CDR3 reads CASSYQGKGADTQYF. As DNA, the CDR3 is TGCGCCAGCAGCTATCAGGGTAAGGGGGCAGATACGCAGTATTTT.

CDR3: CASSATSGLYEQYF. The DNA of the CDR3 is TGTGCCAGCAGCGCGACTAGCGGGTTGTACGAGCAGTACTTC. This sequence joins TRBV9 and TRBJ2-7, with 10 bases aligning to TRBD2. The CDR3 covers 14 residues. V was clipped by 3 bases and J by 4 bases; unmatched bases: 4. The V gene's germline CDR1 is SGDLS and CDR2 YYNGEE.

The rearrangement joins TRBV6-4 to TRBJ2-3; TRBD2 matches at 10 bases. Germline CDR1 is MRHNA and CDR2 is SNTAGT. J lost 6 bases, V lost 3 bases, and 9 bases had no gene match. This CDR3 comprises 16 residues. Written as DNA, the CDR3 is TGTGCCAGCAGTGAAGGGACTAGCGCCCTGGGGGATACGCAGTATTTT. This sequence encodes CASSEGTSALGDTQYF.

This clone has just a few counts. CDR3 bases: TGTGCCAGCTCCGACTGGCAGGGGGCGAGGAATGAGCAGTTCTTC. It is translated as CASSDWQGARNEQFF. This rearrangement joins TRBV25-1 to TRBJ2-1; 8 bases agree with TRBD1. This CDR3 has 15 residues. Germline V gene lookup returns CDR1 MGHDK and CDR2 SYGVNS. Unmatched junction bases numbered 13, after V lost 8 bases and J lost 7 bases. The full variable domain, rest sourced from reference TRBV25-1 and TRBJ2-1, is EADIYQTPRYLVIGTGKKITLECSQTMGHDKMYWYQQDPGMELHLIHYSYGVNSTEKGDLSSESTVSRIRTEHFPLTLESARPSHTSQYLCASSDWQGARNEQFFGPGTRLTVL.

The chain employs TRBV19 and TRBJ1-1; D gene ambiguous. The V end lost 3 bases, the J end lost 6 bases, and 14 bases lay between the germline ends. The length of the CDR3 is 14 residues. Germline V gene lookup returns CDR1 LNHDA and CDR2 SQIVND (reference sequence). This CDR3 reads CASSIKSAVAEAFF. CDR3 DNA sequence: TGTGCCAGTAGTATCAAATCCGCGGTTGCTGAAGCTTTCTTT.

For the CDR3, the DNA is TGTGCCAGCAGTTGGACAGGGACTATTTACGAGCAGTACTTC. Residues: CASSWTGTIYEQYF. The gene calls are TRBV6-1 and TRBJ2-7; possibly TRBD1 for D (8 bases). This CDR3 has 14 residues. V was trimmed by 5 bases and J by 4 bases, leaving 15 bases between them. Germline V CDR1 and CDR2: MNHNS, SASEGT.

CDR3 amino acids: CASSLVPASNEQFF. The CDR3 DNA reads TGCGCCAGCAGCTTGGTTCCTGCGAGCAATGAGCAGTTCTTC. The rearrangement links TRBV5-1 to TRBJ2-1; the D is unclear. Trimming removed 0 bases from V and 6 bases from J, with 10 bases in between. This CDR3 spans 14 amino acids. Germline CDR1 reads SGHRS; CDR2 reads YFSETQ.

This clone was counted between two and nine times. This chain joins TRBV9 and TRBJ1-1; D unclear. CDR1 is SGDLS and CDR2 is YYNGEE in the germline V gene. The CDR3 totals 15 residues. Trimming took off 0 bases at V and 2 bases at J, with 11 bases between the two ends. The CDR3 region has the DNA TGTGCCAGCAGCGTAGCTGTGGAGATAAACACTGAAGCTTTCTTT. This codes for CASSVAVEINTEAFF.

This rearrangement joins TRBV18 to TRBJ2-7, with D unresolved. The V gene's germline CDR1 is KGHSH and CDR2 LQKENI. The CDR3 consists of 12 residues. V lost 5 bases and J 7 bases, leaving 12 bases between the germline ends. The CDR3 DNA reads as TGTGCCAGCTCAGGCCCGGGTGAGGAGCAGTACTTC. As protein: CASSGPGEEQYF.